This TCR beta chain was recorded in a study of cytomegalovirus exposure and HLA in healthy donors. For the study at large: Tens of millions of unique TCR sequences came from HLA-typed donors in an early release.

On this clone: Its antigen is as yet unknown.

PCR employed 60 Vbeta and 13 Jbeta primers. Measured with immunoSEQ multiplex PCR; TCRdb has only the in-frame clones, and not every one. Its table records 120,000 to 150,000 clones. Study-level findings and limits: The study recorded 150 to 200 TCR beta chains that were cytomegalovirus-associated. In a later analysis, common viral pathogens appeared linked to several of the most significant clusters. In a later analysis, HLA-associated beta chains showed higher expansion and lower generation probabilities than comparable chains.

This TCR was sampled from a man aged 35 to 55 in good health and CMV-seronegative. The source material was PBMCs.

CDR3 in amino acids: CASSPTDGDNSPLHF. CDR3 DNA: TGTGCCAGCAGCCCGACAGACGGTGATAATTCACCCCTCCACTTT. The chain uses TRBV11-1 and TRBJ1-6; TRBD1 is a possible D gene (5 bases). V shed 5 bases and J shed 5 bases, with 13 bases lying between them. Per the germline V gene, CDR1 is SGHAT and CDR2 is FQDESV (reference sequence). The CDR3 spans 15 residues.